The 30 T cell receptor beta chains given below trace back to one sample, sequenced in a study. TCRdb reanalysed the 5' RACE reads using MiXCR and keeps one entry per CDR3 protein. The data hold 30,000 to 40,000 distinct CDR3 sequences, with about 26% observed a single time. Sequencing input: naive CD4+ T cells sorted from a lymph node. Regarding subset: naive CD4+ T cells, CD4+CD45RA+CD25-. Every receptor here comes from a female donor with breast cancer.

The chain carries TRBV20-1 and TRBJ2-1; maybe TRBD2 (6 bases). Germline V CDR1 and CDR2: DFQATT, SNEGSKA (reference sequence). This CDR3 has 10 residues. The CDR3 DNA is TGCAGAATGGGGGGCAATGAGCAGTTCTTC. It translates to CRMGGNEQFF.

As for this clonotype: This could be a read error, since a much larger clone is one nucleotide away. The genes are TRBV6-5 and TRBJ1-5, with 10 bases aligning to TRBD1. TRBJ2-3 matches the DNA end more closely, so the J call is doubtful. This CDR3 region has 16 residues. Germline loops: CDR1 MNHEY, CDR2 SVGAGI. CDR3 nucleotides: TGTGCCAGCAGTTCCAGGGACAGGGGTTTAGGTCAGCCCCAGTATTTT. The encoded protein is CASSSRDRGLGQPQYF.

This clonotype counts as large. The chain is built from TRBV9 and TRBJ2-2; tentative D call: TRBD2 (5 bases). The CDR3 totals 12 residues. V was clipped by 7 bases and J by 7 bases, with 11 bases between them. The germline gives CDR1 SGDLS, CDR2 YYNGEE. CDR3 coding DNA: TGTGCCAGCGGGAGTTCTAACGGGGAGCTGTTTTTT. It translates to CASGSSNGELFF.

Concerning this clonotype itself: With a much larger clone just one base away, this may be a read error. The V call is TRBV28, the J call TRBJ1-1; TRBD1 agrees at 7 bases. Germline-derived CDR1 and CDR2 are MDHEN and SYDVKM. The CDR3 spans 14 residues. CDR3 amino acids: CTSSLDPGGTEAFF. CDR3 DNA: TGTACCAGCAGTTTGGATCCAGGGGGCACTGAAGCTTTCTTT.

V is TRBV4-2 and J is TRBJ2-7; the match to TRBD1 covers 9 bases. J was trimmed by 3 bases and V by 4 bases; bases with no gene match: 16. The germline V gene has CDR1 LGHNA and CDR2 YNFKEQ. The CDR3 runs to 18 residues. CDR3: CASSLNRGPDRSFYEQYF. CDR3 coding DNA: TGTGCCAGCAGCCTCAACAGGGGGCCAGATCGTTCCTTCTACGAGCAGTACTTC.

This clonotype appeared a single time. The gene calls are TRBV5-1 and TRBJ2-2; D is ambiguous. Germline V CDR1 and CDR2: SGHRS, YFSETQ. This CDR3 is built from 15 residues. The V and J ends lost 0 bases and 1 base respectively, with 7 bases between them. CDR3 sequence: CASSLEQMNTGELFF. CDR3 nucleotides: TGCGCCAGCAGCTTGGAACAGATGAACACCGGGGAGCTGTTTTTT.

A few counts support this clonotype. V and J are TRBV7-2 and TRBJ1-1; D not resolved. The CDR3 extends over 17 amino acids. V lost 5 bases and J 5 bases, leaving 24 bases between the germline ends. Germline V gives CDR1 SGHTA, CDR2 FQGNSA. CDR3 region: CASSHGGFATFRTEAFF. CDR3 sequence (DNA): TGTGCCAGCAGCCATGGTGGGTTCGCTACCTTCAGGACTGAAGCTTTCTTT.

The rearrangement links TRBV20-1 to TRBJ2-7, with 7 bases identical to TRBD1. CDR1 is DFQATT and CDR2 is SNEGSKA in the germline V gene (reference sequence). CDR3 length: 14 residues. V shed 3 bases, J shed 3 bases, and the junction held 8 bases outside the gene matches. CDR3 DNA sequence: TGCAGTGCTAGTTGGGTGACAGGGCTCTACGAGCAGTACTTC. Amino acids: CSASWVTGLYEQYF.

Comments on this clonotype: A much larger clone lies a single base off, so this may be a read error. The V and J genes are TRBV6-5 and TRBJ2-5; D is perhaps TRBD1 (6 bases). This CDR3 is 13 amino acids long. Germline V gene data show CDR1 as MNHEY and CDR2 as SVGAGI. The CDR3 DNA sequence: TGTACCAGCAGAGGAACAGGGCAAGCGACCCAGTACTTC. Protein product: CTSRGTGQATQYF.

J is TRBJ1-1 and V is TRBV12-3 or TRBV12-4; D perhaps matches TRBD1 (5 bases). Trimming stripped 5 bases from V and 8 bases from J, with 15 bases between. This CDR3 spans 13 amino acids. For the CDR3, the DNA is TGTGCCAGCAGTACATCCCAGGGTCGCGAAGCTTTCTTT. It translates to CASSTSQGREAFF.

V and J are TRBV15 and TRBJ1-2, with D perhaps matching TRBD1 (6 bases). Trimming pared 2 bases from V and 8 bases from J, leaving 18 bases between. CDR1 is LNHNV and CDR2 is YYDKDF in the germline V gene (reference sequence). This CDR3 region has 15 residues. In DNA form, the CDR3 reads TGTGCCACCAGCAGAACCGTTGGGACATCAGGGGGCTACACCTTC. It is translated as CATSRTVGTSGGYTF.

This rearrangement joins TRBV20-1 to TRBJ2-4; tentatively, D is TRBD2 (6 bases). The length of the CDR3 is 13 residues. Germline CDR1 and CDR2: DFQATT and SNEGSKA (reference sequence). V was pared by 7 bases and J by 0 bases, with 10 bases between. CDR3 in DNA: TGCAGTGGGGGGAGGTTAGCCAAAAACATTCAGTACTTC. Protein sequence: CSGGRLAKNIQYF.

The chain joins TRBV7-9 to TRBJ2-1; TRBD1 agrees at 9 bases. The CDR3 has 15 residues. Germline V gives CDR1 SEHNR, CDR2 FQNEAQ (reference sequence). Trimming cost V 4 bases and J 7 bases; bases outside gene matches: 8. The CDR3 nucleotides are TGTGCCAGCAGCTCAGCGGGACAGGGCCTTAATGAGCAGTTCTTC. Its protein product is CASSSAGQGLNEQFF.

This clonotype has only a few counts. V usage is TRBV5-1 and J usage is TRBJ2-1, with a tentative D call TRBD1 (5 bases). The CDR3 loop spans 14 amino acids. Germline lookup yields CDR1 SGHRS and CDR2 YFSETQ. V was shortened by 2 bases and J by 6 bases, with 12 bases between the two germline ends. The CDR3 sequence: CASSLVPDSNEQFF. DNA for the CDR3: TGCGCCAGCAGCTTAGTCCCCGACAGCAATGAGCAGTTCTTC.

This chain uses TRBV5-1 with TRBJ2-5, with D uncertain. The ends were cut back, 3 bases at V and 1 base at J, with 13 bases in the middle. The germline gives CDR1 SGHRS, CDR2 YFSETQ. The CDR3 runs 15 residues. CDR3 in amino acids: CASSSRVLSQETQYF. The CDR3, as DNA: TGCGCCAGCAGCTCCCGGGTCTTATCCCAAGAGACCCAGTACTTC.

In this sample, this clonotype turned up once. A junction boundary mismatches the germline segment, possibly from a read error. DNA of the CDR3: TGCACCAGCAGCTTGGGGTCCGGGGATCAGCCCCAGCATTTT. It is translated as CTSSLGSGDQPQHF. This chain uses TRBV5-1 with TRBJ1-5; the D is unclear. The CDR3 has 14 residues. The V gene's germline CDR1 is SGHRS and CDR2 YFSETQ.

The genes are TRBV5-1 and TRBJ2-1; no reliable D call. V shed 0 bases and J shed 6 bases, with 10 bases lying between them. Germline lookup yields CDR1 SGHRS and CDR2 YFSETQ. The CDR3 has 14 residues. CDR3 bases: TGCGCCAGCAGCTTGGAGGCAGGTCTCAATGAGCAGTTCTTC. Translating gives CASSLEAGLNEQFF.

The chain has TRBV6-1 and TRBJ2-7; D ambiguous. The germline CDR1 and CDR2 sequences are MNHNS and SASEGT. Trimming stripped 2 bases from V and 9 bases from J, with 8 bases between. CDR3 length equals 11 residues. CDR3 bases: TGTGCCAGCAGTGAATGGGGAACGCAGTACTTC. It specifies CASSEWGTQYF.

To note about this clonotype: A read error may be the cause here, since a much bigger clone is one base away. It is likely a read error, because the conserved phenylalanine at the end of the CDR3 is missing. The chain is built from TRBV27 and TRBJ2-7, with D possibly TRBD1 on 6 matching bases. V gave up 5 bases and J gave up 2 bases, with 16 bases separating them. This CDR3 contains 15 residues. Germline V CDR1 and CDR2: MNHEY, SMNVEV (reference sequence). The CDR3 protein is CASSPTPDSAYEQYY. Written as DNA, the CDR3 is TGTGCCAGCAGTCCAACCCCGGACAGCGCCTACGAGCAGTACTAC.

DNA of the CDR3: TGTGCCAGCCTCCCTTGGGGACTAGCGGGATCTGACTACGAGCAGTACTTC. It codes for CASLPWGLAGSDYEQYF. The rearrangement joins TRBV7-9 to TRBJ2-7, with 13 bases aligning to TRBD2. V dropped 8 bases and J dropped 3; count of bases not matched to a gene: 13. This CDR3 contains 17 residues. Germline CDR1 reads SEHNR; CDR2 reads FQNEAQ (reference sequence).

This clonotype appeared a few times. The chain uses TRBV29-1 and TRBJ2-7; 14 nucleotides align to TRBD2. The CDR3 covers 18 residues. Trimming at V came to 6 bases and at J to 4 bases, leaving 17 bases not matched to a gene. Germline CDR1 and CDR2: SQVTM and ANQGSEA. The CDR3 DNA is TGCAGCGTAGCCGGGACTAGCGGGAGCGCACCAACCACTTACGAGCAGTACTTC. Protein product: CSVAGTSGSAPTTYEQYF.

The rearrangement joins TRBV5-4 to TRBJ2-3, with TRBD2 identical over 7 bases. Germline V gives CDR1 SGHNT, CDR2 YYREEE (reference sequence). The CDR3 has 15 residues. J lost 6 bases, V lost 4 bases, and 11 bases had no gene match. DNA for the CDR3: TGTGCCAGCAGCACCCCAGAGGGAGGGCACGATACGCAGTATTTT. Protein sequence: CASSTPEGGHDTQYF.

Only a few counts were recorded for this clonotype. V usage is TRBV7-3 and J usage is TRBJ1-5, with 7 bases matching TRBD1. V lost 10 bases to trimming and J lost 3 bases; unmatched junction nucleotides: 15. Germline V gene sequence: CDR1 SGHTA, CDR2 FQGTGA. There are 16 residues in the CDR3. The CDR3 bases are TGTGCCATTCCTTTATCTGGACAGGCCCCCAATCAGCCCCAGCATTTT. Its translation is CAIPLSGQAPNQPQHF.

Note on this clonotype: An end of the junction differs from the germline gene, which may be a read error. The genes are TRBV4-1 and TRBJ2-1, with TRBD1 matching 8 bases. The germline V gene has CDR1 MGHRA and CDR2 YSYEKL. The CDR3 is 15 amino acids. The CDR3 sequence: CASSEEGVTGDEQFF. The CDR3 bases are TGCGCCAGCAGCGAAGAAGGGGTGACAGGGGATGAGCAGTTCTTC.

This clonotype ranks as medium-sized (0.01 to 0.1%). This chain links TRBV7-9 with TRBJ2-1, with a possible D match to TRBD1 (5 bases). The CDR3 sequence is 13 residues long. Per the germline V gene, CDR1 is SEHNR and CDR2 is FQNEAQ (reference sequence). Trimming removed 5 bases at V and 3 bases at J, with 8 bases between. Here the CDR3 DNA reads TGTGCCAGCAGCGTGGACATCTACAATGAGCAGTTCTTC. This gives the protein CASSVDIYNEQFF. Drawing the rest from reference TRBV7-9 and TRBJ2-1, the complete variable domain is DTGVSQNPRHKITKRGQNVTFRCDPISEHNRLYWYRQTLGQGPEFLTYFQNEAQLEKSRLLSDRFSAERPKGSFSTLEIQRTEQGDSAMYLCASSVDIYNEQFFGPGTRLTVL.

CDR3 bases: TGTGCCAGCAGTGAGGTCAGGAGCCCTGGCTACACCTTC. It translates to CASSEVRSPGYTF. V gene TRBV6-1 combines with J gene TRBJ1-2; D gene ambiguous. V lost 3 bases, J lost 7 bases, and 12 bases lay in between. This CDR3 spans 13 amino acids. Germline V CDR1 and CDR2: MNHNS, SASEGT.

The CDR3 DNA follows: TGCGCCAGCAGCTCAGCATTGGGTTACGAGCAGTACTTC. This translates into CASSSALGYEQYF. The V and J genes are TRBV4-1 and TRBJ2-7, with D unclear. CDR1 and CDR2 (germline): MGHRA, YSYEKL. V gave up 5 bases and J gave up 4 bases, with 12 bases separating them. The CDR3 sequence is 13 residues long.

Worth noting for this clonotype: This may arise from a read error, as a much more abundant clone is one base away. The chain links TRBV6-5 to TRBJ1-5; weak D call: TRBD1 (6 bases). From germline, CDR1 is MNHEY and CDR2 SVGAGI. The CDR3 has 15 amino acids. CDR3 region: CASGYPGHTDQPQHF. The DNA for the CDR3 is TGTGCCAGCGGTTACCCGGGACACACCGATCAGCCCCAGCATTTT.

The rearrangement links TRBV12-3 or TRBV12-4 to TRBJ2-3, with D unresolved. Trimming pared 4 bases from V and 4 bases from J, leaving 9 bases between. The CDR3 totals 13 residues. The CDR3 nucleotides read TGTGCCAGCAGTTCACGGGTCCCAGATACGCAGTATTTT. Protein sequence: CASSSRVPDTQYF.

This clonotype was seen a few times. The CDR3 bases are TGTGCCAGCGGAACCCCGGAGGGTTGGGCTTTCTTT. Translating it yields CASGTPEGWAFF. The chain couples TRBV27 to TRBJ1-1, with D unresolved. The CDR3 has 12 residues. V was cut by 8 bases and J by 11 bases, with 18 bases left in between. CDR1 and CDR2 from the germline V gene are MNHEY and SMNVEV (reference sequence).